The subject of this entry is one T cell receptor beta chain. Its target is unknown. The read comes to an end 3 residues before the CDR3 does, leaving the germline J gene to fill in the end. These data belong to a study of T cells in women clearing cervical HPV infection. This CDR3 region has 13 residues. V was shortened by 0 bases and J by 8 bases, with 6 bases between the two germline ends. Looked up from germline, CDR1 is SGHKS and CDR2 is YYEKEE (reference sequence). The protocol was immunoSEQ multiplex PCR, while the TCRdb copy is restricted to in-frame clones and leaves out a portion. The repertoire table contains approximately 40,000 clones. Study-wide findings and caveats: Unknown T-cell numbers per sample may underlie the richness differences. TRBV6-7 relative abundance averaged roughly 0.1% in cases and 0.15% to 0.2% in controls.

This chain links TRBV5-5 with TRBJ1-6; no clear D. This clonotype was obtained from a woman aged 18-69 years with a cervical HPV16 infection that either progressed to CIN3+ or cleared (not recorded which). Specimen: blood buffy coat. The CDR3 DNA, read in part, is TGTGCCAGCAGCTTGGCCTTAGATTCACCC. Its protein is CASSLALDSP. The full CDR3 reads CASSLALDSPLHF.